These 15 T cell receptor beta chains were all obtained from the same sample, sequenced in a study of cytomegalovirus exposure and HLA in healthy donors. 13 Jbeta primers and 60 Vbeta primers were used for the PCR. The method was immunoSEQ multiplex PCR; TCRdb's version includes in-frame clones alone and lacks a portion of them. The data hold about 200,000 clones, with about 83% observed a single time. Sequences were obtained from PBMCs. The receptors shown here come from a man aged 35-49 years in good health and CMV-seronegative.

CDR3 sequence: CASSRGTSGSFETQYF. The DNA for the CDR3 is TGTGCCAGCAGCAGAGGGACTAGCGGGAGTTTCGAGACCCAGTACTTC. The gene calls are TRBV7-6 and TRBJ2-5, with TRBD2 identical over 14 bases. Germline CDR1 SGHVS, CDR2 FNYEAQ. The CDR3 sequence is 16 residues long. The ends lost 5 bases at V and 5 bases at J; junction bases unmatched: 7.

V usage is TRBV9 and J usage is TRBJ1-2; maybe TRBD1 (5 bases). Trimming shortened V by 3 bases and J by 4 bases, and 19 bases separated the two germline ends. The CDR3 runs 16 residues. Germline-derived CDR1 and CDR2 are SGDLS and YYNGEE. The CDR3, as DNA: TGTGCCAGCAGCGGGTCCCCAACCGTGGGGCCCTATGGCTACACCTTC. This gives the protein CASSGSPTVGPYGYTF.

The rearrangement links TRBV7-3 to TRBJ1-2; D gene uncertain. The germline V and J ends were trimmed by 6 bases and 5 bases, with 13 bases remaining between them. There are 13 residues in the CDR3. In germline, CDR1 is SGHTA, CDR2 FQGTGA. The CDR3 DNA follows: TGTGCCAGCAGTTTAGGCGGAGGATATGGCTACACCTTC. Amino acid sequence: CASSLGGGYGYTF.

The chain has TRBV18 and TRBJ1-5, with 9 nucleotides matching TRBD1. J gave up 6 bases and V 5 bases, and 8 bases lay outside the gene matches. Germline V gene lookup returns CDR1 KGHSH and CDR2 LQKENI. CDR3 length: 15 residues. CDR3 protein: CASSLQGAMGQPQHF. The CDR3 region has the DNA TGTGCCAGCTCATTACAGGGGGCGATGGGTCAGCCCCAGCATTTT.

This chain links TRBV10-3 with TRBJ1-3; no clear D. CDR3 size: 12 residues. Germline V gives CDR1 ENHRY, CDR2 SYGVKD. V was clipped by 5 bases and J by 3 bases, with 5 bases between them. The CDR3: CAISPSGNTIYF. The CDR3 DNA reads as TGTGCCATCAGTCCGAGTGGAAACACCATATATTTT.

This clone was observed once. The chain recombines TRBV28 with TRBJ1-2; the match to TRBD1 covers 8 bases. Losses at the gene ends were 8 bases for V and 5 bases for J; bases not matched to a gene: 10. This CDR3 contains 14 residues. The germline gives CDR1 MDHEN, CDR2 SYDVKM. CDR3 bases: TGTGCCAGCCTATCACAGGGGGAGCAGTATGGCTACACCTTC. It is translated as CASLSQGEQYGYTF.

The rearrangement links TRBV10-3 to TRBJ2-2; the match to TRBD2 covers 10 bases. After removal of 5 bases from V and 6 bases from J, the junction contained 9 bases not matched to a gene. Germline CDR1 ENHRY, CDR2 SYGVKD. The CDR3 runs to 16 residues. CDR3 sequence: CAISFTGTSEAGELFF. The CDR3 DNA sequence: TGTGCCATCAGTTTTACCGGGACTAGCGAGGCCGGGGAGCTGTTTTTT.

The rearrangement links TRBV19 to TRBJ1-1, with 9 bases that match TRBD1. Unmatched junction bases numbered 8, after V lost 5 bases and J lost 4 bases. The CDR3 runs 15 residues. Germline V gene sequence: CDR1 LNHDA, CDR2 SQIVND (reference sequence). CDR3 in amino acids: CASSLSTGGSTEAFF. The CDR3 region has the DNA TGTGCCAGTAGTCTATCGACAGGGGGTAGCACTGAAGCTTTCTTT.

The chain has TRBV7-9 and TRBJ1-1; 7 positions agree with TRBD1. CDR1 is SEHNR, CDR2 FQNEAQ, per germline (reference sequence). Trimming cost V 1 base and J 4 bases; bases outside gene matches: 6. The CDR3 runs to 15 residues. CDR3 amino acids: CASSLVGAGGTEAFF. The DNA of the CDR3 is TGTGCCAGCAGCTTAGTAGGGGCAGGGGGCACTGAAGCTTTCTTT. The variable domain in full, completed from reference TRBV7-9 and TRBJ1-1, reads DTGVSQNPRHKITKRGQNVTFRCDPISEHNRLYWYRQTLGQGPEFLTYFQNEAQLEKSRLLSDRFSAERPKGSFSTLEIQRTEQGDSAMYLCASSLVGAGGTEAFFGQGTRLTVV.

This chain joins TRBV7-9 and TRBJ1-4; 8 bases map to TRBD1. CDR1 and CDR2 from the germline V gene are SEHNR and FQNEAQ (reference sequence). This CDR3 region has 13 residues. The V segment lost 5 bases and the J segment 4 bases; nucleotides outside the gene matches: 0. CDR3 protein: CASSTGGNEKLFF. The DNA for the CDR3 is TGTGCCAGCAGCACAGGGGGTAATGAAAAACTGTTTTTT.

The chain recombines TRBV7-9 with TRBJ2-3; TRBD1 might be the D (7 bases). The length of the CDR3 is 16 residues. Trimming left V 5 bases short and J 0 bases short, with 15 bases between. Germline loops: CDR1 SEHNR, CDR2 FQNEAQ (reference sequence). CDR3 amino acids: CASSPPGGFSTDTQYF. The DNA for the CDR3 is TGTGCCAGCAGCCCCCCAGGGGGGTTTAGCACAGATACGCAGTATTTT. Full variable domain (outside the CDR3, taken from reference TRBV7-9 and TRBJ2-3): DTGVSQNPRHKITKRGQNVTFRCDPISEHNRLYWYRQTLGQGPEFLTYFQNEAQLEKSRLLSDRFSAERPKGSFSTLEIQRTEQGDSAMYLCASSPPGGFSTDTQYFGPGTRLTVL.

The chain joins TRBV28 to TRBJ1-2, with TRBD1 matching 8 bases. V was clipped by 5 bases and J by 6 bases; unmatched bases: 14. This CDR3 has 16 amino acids. In germline, CDR1 is MDHEN, CDR2 SYDVKM. In nucleotides, the CDR3 is TGTGCCAGCAGTCCCACCTCGACAGGGGACTCGAATGGCTACACCTTC. This translates into CASSPTSTGDSNGYTF.

The CDR3 nucleotides are TGTGCCAGCACTGGTACTGGGCCAGGGGGCTACACCTTC. Translating gives CASTGTGPGGYTF. The V and J genes are TRBV25-1 and TRBJ1-2; possibly TRBD1 for D (5 bases). The germline gives CDR1 MGHDK, CDR2 SYGVNS. Trimming took 7 bases from V and 8 from J, leaving 17 bases between them. This CDR3 region has 13 residues.

J is TRBJ2-1 and V is TRBV7-3; no clear D. Germline-derived CDR1 and CDR2 are SGHTA and FQGTGA. The CDR3 has 12 amino acids. The ends were cut back, 5 bases at V and 7 bases at J, with 9 bases in the middle. CDR3 sequence (DNA): TGTGCCAGCAGCCCCAGATCGAATGAGCAGTTCTTC. It is translated as CASSPRSNEQFF.

The gene calls are TRBV4-3 and TRBJ1-5, with a tentative D call TRBD1 (6 bases). Germline CDR1 is LGHNA and CDR2 is YSLEER. Trimming shortened V by 0 bases and J by 2 bases, and 11 bases separated the two germline ends. There are 16 residues in the CDR3. The CDR3 sequence is CASSQEQGLGNQPQHF. In DNA, the CDR3 is TGCGCCAGCAGCCAAGAACAGGGTCTCGGCAATCAGCCCCAGCATTTT.